One sample yielded the 5 T cell receptor beta chains listed below, sequenced in a study of blood T cell repertoires in COVID-19. Sequencing used immunoSEQ multiplex PCR; TCRdb keeps in-frame clones, though not all of them. Here the sample spans under 300,000 clones, roughly 90% being singletons. Material for sequencing was peripheral blood. The origin of the receptors is a woman in her 30s with COVID-19, enrolled during active disease.

V and J are TRBV18 and TRBJ1-1; D is perhaps TRBD1 (5 bases). Looked up from germline, CDR1 is KGHSH and CDR2 is LQKENI. V was cut by 3 bases and J by 3 bases, with 14 bases left in between. The CDR3 covers 15 residues. The CDR3 DNA follows: TGTGCCAGCTCACCTCTTGACAGCCTATACACTGAAGCTTTCTTT. It encodes CASSPLDSLYTEAFF.

The table lists this clone with a few counts. This chain uses TRBV12-5 with TRBJ1-1; TRBD1 might be the D (5 bases). Germline V gives CDR1 LGHNT, CDR2 FRNRAP. V lost 6 bases and J lost 4, with 9 bases in between. The CDR3 extends over 12 amino acids. CDR3 nucleotides: TGTGCTAGTGGCCCCGGGGGCACTGAAGCTTTCTTT. It specifies CASGPGGTEAFF.

The table lists this clone with a few counts. J is TRBJ1-6 and V is TRBV5-1, with no clear D. The CDR3 has 13 amino acids. CDR1 SGHRS and CDR2 YFSETQ come from the germline V gene. Trimming removed 1 base at V and 11 bases at J, with 10 bases between. In DNA, the CDR3 is TGCGCCAGCAGCTTGACTGGTTATCCACCCCTCCACTTT. This sequence encodes CASSLTGYPPLHF.

This clone came up a few times. This chain connects TRBV2 to TRBJ1-4; 9 nucleotides align to TRBD1. V lost 7 bases to trimming and J lost 8 bases; unmatched junction nucleotides: 14. Germline V gene sequence: CDR1 SNHLY, CDR2 FYNNEI. There are 16 residues in the CDR3. The CDR3 DNA follows: TGTGCCAGCAAGGTACAGGGGGCGAGCGGTCGGGAAAAACTGTTTTTT. This gives the protein CASKVQGASGREKLFF.

CDR3 nucleotides: TGTGCCAGCAGTCCGGACAGGACCGGCCAAGAGACCCAGTACTTC. It codes for CASSPDRTGQETQYF. This chain uses TRBV2 with TRBJ2-5, with TRBD1 matching over 7 bases. Germline V gene data show CDR1 as SNHLY and CDR2 as FYNNEI. V was pared by 5 bases and J by 1 base, with 7 bases of the junction left unmatched. The CDR3 has 15 residues.